This T cell receptor beta chain was identified during a study of regulatory T cells in long-lasting Graves disease. Study-wide findings and caveats: Persistent disease was characterized by preferential usage of TRBV28, TRBJ1-2 and TRBJ2-5.

The sample holds a few counts of this clonotype. Its cognate antigen is unknown. This CDR3 region has 16 residues. CDR1 SEHNR and CDR2 FQNEAQ come from the germline V gene (reference sequence). The V gene end was trimmed by 5 bases and the J gene end by 4 bases; junction bases not matched to a gene: 9. Noted time point: newly diagnosed GD, antithyroid drugs for less than 3 months. The TCR library was prepared using RNA isolated from PBMCs. A blood draw put approximately 9 milliliters of peripheral blood into EDTA tubes. The TCR beta library used iRepertoire HTBI primers with Arm-PCR amplification of CDR3. The authors' processing: Across samples, 62 TRBV and 14 TRBJ segments were found. TCRdb redid the calling of the multiplex PCR reads with MiXCR, one entry per CDR3 protein. The V and J calls and clone size come from TCRdb's table, not from the authors' own analysis. The data contain some 500,000 distinct CDR3 sequences, about 16% of them singletons.

The same specimen was also included in a second study, on T cells in Graves' hyperthyroidism and ophthalmopathy.

This sample comprised peripheral blood mononuclear cells (PBMCs), obtained at new diagnosis, from a patient treated with antithyroid drugs. The chain carries TRBV7-9 and TRBJ1-4; 8 bases match TRBD1. This TCR came from a woman aged 40 to 65 with Graves disease. The CDR3 sequence: CASSPGQGTLNEKLFF. CDR3 coding DNA: TGTGCCAGCAGCCCCGGACAGGGTACTCTTAATGAAAAACTGTTTTTT.